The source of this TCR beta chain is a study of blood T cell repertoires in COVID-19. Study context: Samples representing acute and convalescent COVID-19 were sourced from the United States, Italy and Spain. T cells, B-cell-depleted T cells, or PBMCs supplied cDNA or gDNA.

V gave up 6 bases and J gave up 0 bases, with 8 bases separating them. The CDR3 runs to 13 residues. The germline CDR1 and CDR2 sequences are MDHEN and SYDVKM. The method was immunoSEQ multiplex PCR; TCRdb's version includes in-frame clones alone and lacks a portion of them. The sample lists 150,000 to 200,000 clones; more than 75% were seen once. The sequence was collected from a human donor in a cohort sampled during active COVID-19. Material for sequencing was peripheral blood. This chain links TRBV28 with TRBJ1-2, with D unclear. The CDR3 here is CASRLDTNYGYTF. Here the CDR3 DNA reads TGTGCCAGCAGGCTCGACACTAACTATGGCTACACCTTC.